The 3 T cell receptor beta chains below come from one sample, sequenced in a study of blood T cell repertoires in COVID-19. The repertoire was sequenced with immunoSEQ multiplex PCR; TCRdb's copy has only in-frame clones and lacks some. The table has approximately 390,000 clones, 88% seen once. Sequencing was performed on PBMCs or T cells enriched from blood (not recorded which). These receptors were obtained from a woman aged 40 to 50 with acute COVID-19.

V and J are TRBV13 and TRBJ1-1; D call uncertain. The V end lost 6 bases, the J end lost 5 bases, and 13 bases lay between the germline ends. The CDR3 extends over 13 amino acids. CDR1 is PRHDT and CDR2 is FYEKMQ in the germline V gene (reference sequence). CDR3 residues: CASRSGRGTEAFF. As DNA, the CDR3 is TGTGCCAGCAGGAGTGGACGGGGAACTGAAGCTTTCTTT.

This clone was seen ten or more times. The genes are TRBV7-9 and TRBJ1-2, with TRBD1 matching over 10 bases. The CDR3 runs 18 residues. The germline gives CDR1 SEHNR, CDR2 FQNEAQ (reference sequence). The J segment lost 4 bases and the V segment lost 6 bases, leaving 17 bases of the junction unmatched. The CDR3 region is CASSSLAGDRGHGYGYTF. The DNA of the CDR3 is TGTGCCAGCAGTTCGCTTGCGGGCGACAGGGGGCACGGCTATGGCTACACCTTC.

V gene TRBV5-1 combines with J gene TRBJ1-6, with D possibly TRBD1 on 5 matching bases. Germline V gene data show CDR1 as SGHRS and CDR2 as YFSETQ. V lost 0 bases and J 9 bases, leaving 13 bases between the germline ends. This CDR3 has 15 amino acids. In nucleotides, the CDR3 is TGCGCCAGCAGCTTGGATATGGGGGGAGGTTCACCCCTCCACTTT. Translated: CASSLDMGGGSPLHF.